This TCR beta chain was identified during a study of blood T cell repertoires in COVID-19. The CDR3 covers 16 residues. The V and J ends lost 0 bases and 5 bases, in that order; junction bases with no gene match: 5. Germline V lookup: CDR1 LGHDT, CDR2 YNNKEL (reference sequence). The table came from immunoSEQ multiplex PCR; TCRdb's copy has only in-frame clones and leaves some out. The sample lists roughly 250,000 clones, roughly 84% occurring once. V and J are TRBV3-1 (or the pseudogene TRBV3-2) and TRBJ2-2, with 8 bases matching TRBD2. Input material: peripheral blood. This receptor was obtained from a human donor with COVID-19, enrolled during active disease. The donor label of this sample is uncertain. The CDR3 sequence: CASSQDPSGRTGELFF. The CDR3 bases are TGTGCCAGCAGCCAAGATCCCAGCGGGAGAACCGGGGAGCTGTTTTTT.